These 20 T cell receptor beta chains came from one sample sequenced in a study of cytomegalovirus exposure and HLA in healthy donors. TCRdb's copy holds only in-frame clones and misses some; the assay was immunoSEQ multiplex PCR. The repertoire holds about 60,000 clones, with around nine tenths as singletons. The sequenced sample was PBMCs. These receptors originate from a man between 18 and 35 years old in good health and CMV-seronegative.

The gene calls are TRBV18 and TRBJ2-2, with D uncertain. Deletions cut 3 bases from V and 0 bases from J, with 5 bases between. CDR3 length equals 14 residues. Germline V gene data show CDR1 as KGHSH and CDR2 as LQKENI. CDR3 sequence (DNA): TGTGCCAGCTCACCCCAGGCGAACACCGGGGAGCTGTTTTTT. It codes for CASSPQANTGELFF.

This clone was observed a single time. The CDR3 sequence is CASSQAGVTWGYTF. The CDR3 coding sequence is TGCGCCAGCAGCCAGGCAGGCGTCACCTGGGGCTACACCTTC. The chain carries TRBV4-3 and TRBJ1-2; D unclear. Per the germline V gene, CDR1 is LGHNA and CDR2 is YSLEER. Trimming cost V 3 bases and J 8 bases, with 16 bases left between them. This CDR3 is built from 14 residues.

The chain couples TRBV13 to TRBJ2-7; the match to TRBD2 covers 14 bases. CDR1 is PRHDT and CDR2 is FYEKMQ in the germline V gene (reference sequence). The junction had 7 bases not matched to a gene; V was cut back by 4 bases and J by 2 bases. This CDR3 is built from 17 residues. CDR3 nucleotides: TGTGCCAGCAGCTCCGTCCGACTAGCGGGAGGGACCTACGAGCAGTACTTC. It is translated as CASSSVRLAGGTYEQYF.

The gene calls are TRBV9 and TRBJ2-7, with 9 positions matching TRBD2. V lost 4 bases, J lost 0 bases, and 8 bases stayed unmatched. This CDR3 region has 16 residues. Germline V gene lookup returns CDR1 SGDLS and CDR2 YYNGEE. The CDR3 loop is CASSLTGTSSSYEQYF. The CDR3 region has the DNA TGTGCCAGCAGCTTGACCGGGACTAGCAGCTCCTACGAGCAGTACTTC.

The chain joins TRBV7-8 to TRBJ2-7; 9 positions agree with TRBD1. V gave up 2 bases and J gave up 3 bases; unmatched junction bases: 2. The CDR3 covers 14 residues. Germline CDR1 SGHVS, CDR2 FQNEAQ. The CDR3 here is CASSLMTGGYEQYF. CDR3 bases: TGTGCCAGCAGCTTAATGACAGGGGGCTACGAGCAGTACTTC.

This chain links TRBV13 with TRBJ2-3; D is perhaps TRBD1 (6 bases). The V end lost 4 bases, the J end lost 8 bases, and 25 bases lay between the germline ends. The CDR3 has 17 amino acids. The germline CDR1 and CDR2 sequences are PRHDT and FYEKMQ (reference sequence). CDR3: CASSYPIGDRSRGTQYF. Written as DNA, the CDR3 is TGTGCCAGCAGCTACCCCATCGGGGACCGGTCCAGGGGTACGCAGTATTTT.

The chain is built from TRBV4-1 and TRBJ2-1; 8 bases map to TRBD2. The CDR3 length is 16 residues. Germline CDR1 reads MGHRA; CDR2 reads YSYEKL. The V segment lost 2 bases and the J segment 5 bases; nucleotides outside the gene matches: 8. Here the CDR3 DNA reads TGCGCCAGCAGCCAACAAGGACTAGCCGCTAACAATGAGCAGTTCTTC. As protein: CASSQQGLAANNEQFF.

The sample holds one count of this clone. The chain combines TRBV7-2 with TRBJ2-7; TRBD1 might be the D (6 bases). CDR1 and CDR2 from the germline V gene are SGHTA and FQGNSA. The CDR3 has 13 amino acids. V was pared by 7 bases and J by 4 bases, with 14 bases between. CDR3 nucleotide sequence: TGTGCCAGCACCCTGGACAGACAATACGAGCAGTACTTC. This encodes CASTLDRQYEQYF.

CDR3 amino acids: CASSLRHGVMNTEAFF. Here the CDR3 DNA reads TGCGCCAGCAGCTTGCGGCATGGAGTAATGAACACTGAAGCTTTCTTT. V is TRBV5-1 and J is TRBJ1-1; D uncertain. This CDR3 region has 16 residues. Germline V gene lookup returns CDR1 SGHRS and CDR2 YFSETQ. V lost 1 base, J lost 0 bases, and 13 bases lay in between.

V gene TRBV5-1 combines with J gene TRBJ2-7; D might be TRBD2 (6 bases). V was pared by 4 bases and J by 5 bases, with 19 bases between. Germline V gene sequence: CDR1 SGHRS, CDR2 YFSETQ. The CDR3 covers 15 residues. Here the CDR3 reads CASSPPFGEVDEQYF. The CDR3 DNA is TGCGCCAGCAGCCCGCCCTTCGGGGAGGTGGACGAGCAGTACTTC. Combining the CDR3 with reference TRBV5-1 and TRBJ2-7 gives the whole variable domain KAGVTQTPRYLIKTRGQQVTLSCSPISGHRSVSWYQQTPGQGLQFLFEYFSETQRNKGNFPGRFSGRQFSNSRSEMNVSTLELGDSALYLCASSPPFGEVDEQYFGPGTRLTVT.

The chain employs TRBV28 and TRBJ2-1; 10 nucleotides agree with TRBD2. Trimming removed 8 bases from V and 12 bases from J; junction bases left unmatched: 7. The CDR3 totals 12 residues. The germline V gene has CDR1 MDHEN and CDR2 SYDVKM. The CDR3 sequence is CASGLAERGQFF. DNA of the CDR3: TGTGCCAGCGGACTAGCGGAGCGGGGGCAGTTCTTC.

The rearrangement links TRBV27 to TRBJ2-7; maybe TRBD1 (6 bases). CDR3 length: 13 residues. Trimming cost V 6 bases and J 1 base, with 10 bases left between them. Germline CDR1 reads MNHEY; CDR2 reads SMNVEV (reference sequence). CDR3 residues: CASSRTESYEQYF. The DNA of the CDR3 is TGTGCCAGCAGCAGGACAGAATCCTACGAGCAGTACTTC.

The rearrangement links TRBV7-2 to TRBJ2-2, with a weak D call TRBD2 (5 bases). The germline V gene has CDR1 SGHTA and CDR2 FQGNSA. Trimming took 10 bases from V and 6 from J, leaving 15 bases between them. CDR3 size: 13 residues. In DNA form, the CDR3 reads TGTGCCACCGCGAGGGCAGGTTCCGGGGAGCTGTTTTTT. Translated: CATARAGSGELFF.

The V gene is TRBV5-1, the J gene TRBJ2-5; D possibly corresponds to TRBD1 (6 bases). This CDR3 is 14 amino acids long. Deletions cut 0 bases from V and 3 bases from J, with 9 bases between. Germline V lookup: CDR1 SGHRS, CDR2 YFSETQ. The CDR3 bases are TGCGCCAGCAGCTTGGCCGACAGGAAAGAGACCCAGTACTTC. Translated: CASSLADRKETQYF.

The gene calls are TRBV19 and TRBJ2-1, with TRBD2 matching over 12 bases. The CDR3 has 16 amino acids. Germline V gene lookup returns CDR1 LNHDA and CDR2 SQIVND (reference sequence). With V trimmed by 8 bases and J by 0 bases, 5 bases remained unmatched. DNA for the CDR3: TGTGCCAGTTCACTAGCGGGAGGAGGCTCCTACAATGAGCAGTTCTTC. It specifies CASSLAGGGSYNEQFF.

The genes are TRBV19 and TRBJ1-2; 11 bases line up with TRBD1. Germline V gene lookup returns CDR1 LNHDA and CDR2 SQIVND (reference sequence). This CDR3 contains 13 residues. With V trimmed by 7 bases and J by 3 bases, 1 base remained unmatched. This chain's CDR3 is CASKGQGDYGYTF. The CDR3 DNA is TGTGCCAGTAAGGGACAGGGGGACTATGGCTACACCTTC.

V usage is TRBV5-4 and J usage is TRBJ1-1, with D uncertain. The CDR3 has 13 amino acids. Trimming took 0 bases from V and 7 from J, leaving 10 bases between them. Germline CDR1 reads SGHNT; CDR2 reads YYREEE (reference sequence). CDR3 amino acids: CASSLELRYEAFF. DNA of the CDR3: TGTGCCAGCAGCTTGGAACTTCGTTATGAAGCTTTCTTT.

The V call is TRBV30, the J call TRBJ2-3, with 7 bases matching TRBD2. Trimming cost V 4 bases and J 3 bases; bases outside gene matches: 7. The CDR3 is made up of 14 amino acids. The germline gives CDR1 GTSNPN, CDR2 SVGIG (reference sequence). This CDR3 is CAWIMRERTDTQYF. In DNA form, the CDR3 reads TGTGCCTGGATAATGCGGGAGAGAACAGATACGCAGTATTTT.

This chain uses TRBV28 with TRBJ1-2; 10 bases line up with TRBD1. The ends lost 2 bases at V and 8 bases at J; junction bases unmatched: 14. CDR1 and CDR2 (germline): MDHEN, SYDVKM. The CDR3 is 17 residues long. This chain's CDR3 is CASSLSGQGEGSRGYTF. CDR3 DNA: TGTGCCAGCAGTTTAAGCGGACAGGGGGAAGGAAGTAGAGGCTACACCTTC.

The chain has TRBV5-1 and TRBJ2-1; TRBD2 matches 7 bases. V lost 4 bases and J lost 0; bases outside the gene matches: 7. This CDR3 region has 16 residues. Germline CDR1 and CDR2: SGHRS and YFSETQ. CDR3 bases: TGCGCCAGCAGCGGATCGCGGGGGAGCTCCTACAATGAGCAGTTCTTC. It specifies CASSGSRGSSYNEQFF.